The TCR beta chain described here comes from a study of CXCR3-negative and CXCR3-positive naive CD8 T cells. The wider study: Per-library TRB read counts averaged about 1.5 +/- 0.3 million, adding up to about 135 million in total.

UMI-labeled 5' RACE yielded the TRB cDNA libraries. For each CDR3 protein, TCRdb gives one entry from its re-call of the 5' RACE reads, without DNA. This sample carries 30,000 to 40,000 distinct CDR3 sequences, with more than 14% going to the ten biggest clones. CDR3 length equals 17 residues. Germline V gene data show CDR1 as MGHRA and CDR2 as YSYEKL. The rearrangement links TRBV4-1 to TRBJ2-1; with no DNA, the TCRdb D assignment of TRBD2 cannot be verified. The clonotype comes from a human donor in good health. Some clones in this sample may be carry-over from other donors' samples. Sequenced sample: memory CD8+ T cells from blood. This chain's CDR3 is CASSPHMTSGAYNEQFF.